The sample holds many counts of the clone carrying this TCR beta chain. The CDR3 extends over 12 amino acids. Trimming removed 3 bases from V and 5 bases from J, with 7 bases in between. Germline values: CDR1 LGHNT, CDR2 FRNRAP. This record belongs to a study of regulatory T cells in long-lasting Graves disease. Sample time point: persistent/refractory GD, antithyroid drugs over 5 years with positive TRAb. Following extraction of RNA from PBMCs, that RNA was used to make the TCR library. Arm-PCR of CDR3 regions and iRepertoire HTBI primers were the basis on which TCR beta libraries were built. MiXCR, applied by TCRdb to the multiplex PCR reads, yields one record per CDR3 protein. The table lists 310,000 or so distinct CDR3 sequences, about 20% of them singletons.

The input for sequencing was peripheral blood mononuclear cells (PBMCs), taken when the disease was refractory, from a patient treated with antithyroid drugs. This clonotype originated in a female donor with Graves disease. The chain recombines TRBV12-5 with TRBJ2-5; D not resolved. For the CDR3, the DNA is TGTGCTAGTGGTTTTACGTTTGAGACCCAGTACTTC. Protein: CASGFTFETQYF.